A single sample gave rise to the 6 T cell receptor beta chains below, sequenced in a study of blood T cell repertoires in COVID-19. Here immunoSEQ multiplex PCR was the method, and the copy in TCRdb shows in-frame clones only, minus some. This repertoire shows around 220,000 clones, approximately 86% found once; its top ten account for about a tenth. Sequencing was carried out using peripheral blood. The receptors derive from a woman between 45 and 65 years old with COVID-19, enrolled during active disease.

The rearrangement links TRBV5-1 to TRBJ1-3, with D possibly matching TRBD1 (5 bases). V was shortened by 4 bases and J by 1 base, with 12 bases between the two germline ends. Looked up from germline, CDR1 is SGHRS and CDR2 is YFSETQ. The CDR3 is 15 residues long. CDR3 amino acids: CASSPPTDSGNTIYF. CDR3 nucleotide sequence: TGCGCCAGCAGCCCCCCGACAGATTCTGGAAACACCATATATTTT.

The chain uses TRBV13 and TRBJ2-5, with D unresolved. The CDR3 sequence is 13 residues long. Germline loops: CDR1 PRHDT, CDR2 FYEKMQ (reference sequence). V lost 5 bases and J 7 bases, leaving 14 bases between the germline ends. The CDR3 sequence: CASSPGPKTTQYF. The CDR3 coding sequence is TGTGCCAGCAGCCCTGGGCCTAAGACGACCCAGTACTTC.

This chain connects TRBV14 to TRBJ1-1; D ambiguous. V dropped 4 bases and J dropped 2 bases, with 11 bases sitting between them. Germline values: CDR1 SGHDN, CDR2 FVKESK. The CDR3 has 14 residues. This CDR3 is CASSPGGVNTEAFF. CDR3 DNA: TGTGCCAGCAGCCCTGGCGGGGTCAACACTGAAGCTTTCTTT.

The chain joins TRBV9 to TRBJ2-5; 16 bases are shared with TRBD2. The CDR3 is 17 residues long. J was trimmed by 1 base and V by 6 bases; bases with no gene match: 6. From germline, CDR1 is SGDLS and CDR2 YYNGEE. This CDR3 reads CASTGTSGGGPQETQYF. The DNA of the CDR3 is TGTGCCAGCACCGGGACTAGCGGGGGGGGTCCCCAAGAGACCCAGTACTTC.

In its sample, this clone was seen once. The rearrangement links TRBV18 to TRBJ1-5; no reliable D call. CDR1 is KGHSH, CDR2 LQKENI, per germline. The CDR3 totals 12 residues. V lost 3 bases, J lost 4 bases, and 4 bases lay in between. The CDR3 nucleotides are TGTGCCAGCTCACCCCCGAATCAGCCCCAGCATTTT. This gives the protein CASSPPNQPQHF.

The CDR3 DNA follows: TGCAGCGTTGGGGGAGGGCTAGCAAACATTCAGTACTTC. Translating gives CSVGGGLANIQYF. The chain has TRBV29-1 and TRBJ2-4; 7 positions agree with TRBD2. Germline V lookup: CDR1 SQVTM, CDR2 ANQGSEA. The CDR3 has 13 residues. J gave up 6 bases and V 4 bases, and 6 bases lay outside the gene matches.